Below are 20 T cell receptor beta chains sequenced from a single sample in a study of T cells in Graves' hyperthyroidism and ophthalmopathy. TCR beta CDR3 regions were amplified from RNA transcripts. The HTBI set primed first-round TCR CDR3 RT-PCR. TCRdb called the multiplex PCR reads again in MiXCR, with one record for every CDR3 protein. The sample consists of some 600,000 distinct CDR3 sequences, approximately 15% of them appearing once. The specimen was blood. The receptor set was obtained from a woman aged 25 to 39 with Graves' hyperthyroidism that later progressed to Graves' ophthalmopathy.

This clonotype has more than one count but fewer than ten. CDR3 sequence (DNA): TGCAGTGCGAAGGACGTAAATGAAAAACTGTTTTTT. This sequence encodes CSAKDVNEKLFF. The rearrangement links TRBV20-1 to TRBJ1-4; unclear D gene. This CDR3 spans 12 amino acids. V lost 6 bases, J lost 5 bases, and 10 bases lay in between. The V gene's germline CDR1 is DFQATT and CDR2 SNEGSKA (reference sequence).

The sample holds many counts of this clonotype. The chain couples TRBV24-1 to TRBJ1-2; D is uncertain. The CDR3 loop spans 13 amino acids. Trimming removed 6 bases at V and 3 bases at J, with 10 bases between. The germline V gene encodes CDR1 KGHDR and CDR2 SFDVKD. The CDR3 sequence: CATSSYGYYGYTF. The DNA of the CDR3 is TGTGCCACCAGTTCGTACGGCTACTATGGCTACACCTTC.

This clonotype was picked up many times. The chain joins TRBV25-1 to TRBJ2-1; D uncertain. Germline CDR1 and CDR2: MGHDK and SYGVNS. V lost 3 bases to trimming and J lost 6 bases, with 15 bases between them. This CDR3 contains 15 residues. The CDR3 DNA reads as TGTGCCAGCAGTGAGCTGCATGGAGTCGGCAATGAGCAGTTCTTC. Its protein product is CASSELHGVGNEQFF.

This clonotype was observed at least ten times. CDR3 protein: CAGGRAQETQYF. The CDR3 nucleotides are TGTGCCGGGGGGAGGGCCCAAGAGACCCAGTACTTC. This sequence joins TRBV6-2 or TRBV6-3 and TRBJ2-5; 7 positions agree with TRBD2. V was clipped by 11 bases and J by 1 base; unmatched bases: 4. The CDR3 covers 12 residues. CDR1 is MNHEY, CDR2 SVGEGT, per germline.

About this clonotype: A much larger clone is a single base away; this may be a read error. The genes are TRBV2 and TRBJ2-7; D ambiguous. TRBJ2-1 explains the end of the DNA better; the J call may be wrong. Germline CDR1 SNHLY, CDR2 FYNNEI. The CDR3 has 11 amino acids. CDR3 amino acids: CASAQTYEQFF. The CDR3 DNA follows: TGTGCCAGCGCGCAGACCTACGAGCAGTTCTTC.

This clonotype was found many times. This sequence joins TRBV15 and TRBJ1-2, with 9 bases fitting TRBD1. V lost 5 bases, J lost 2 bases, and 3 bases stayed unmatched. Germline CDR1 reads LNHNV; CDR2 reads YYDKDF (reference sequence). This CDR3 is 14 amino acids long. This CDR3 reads CATSPGQGNYGYTF. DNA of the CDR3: TGTGCCACCAGCCCAGGACAGGGGAACTATGGCTACACCTTC. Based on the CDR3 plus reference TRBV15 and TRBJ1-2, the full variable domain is DAMVIQNPRYQVTQFGKPVTLSCSQTLNHNVMYWYQQKSSQAPKLLFHYYDKDFNNEADTPDNFQSRRPNTSFCFLDIRSPGLGDTAMYLCATSPGQGNYGYTFGSGTRLTVV.

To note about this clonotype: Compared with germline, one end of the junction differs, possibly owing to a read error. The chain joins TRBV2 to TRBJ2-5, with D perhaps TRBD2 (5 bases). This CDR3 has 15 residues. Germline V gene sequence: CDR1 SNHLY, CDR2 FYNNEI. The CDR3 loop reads CASSEAALVGETRYF. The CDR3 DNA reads TGTGCCAGCAGTGAAGCCGCACTAGTTGGGGAGACCCGGTACTTC.

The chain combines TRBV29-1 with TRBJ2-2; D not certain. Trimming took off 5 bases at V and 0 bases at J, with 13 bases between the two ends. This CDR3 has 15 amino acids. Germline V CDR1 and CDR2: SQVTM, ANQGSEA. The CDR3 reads CSVTRTESNTGELFF. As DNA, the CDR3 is TGCAGCGTTACCCGGACGGAATCGAACACCGGGGAGCTGTTTTTT.

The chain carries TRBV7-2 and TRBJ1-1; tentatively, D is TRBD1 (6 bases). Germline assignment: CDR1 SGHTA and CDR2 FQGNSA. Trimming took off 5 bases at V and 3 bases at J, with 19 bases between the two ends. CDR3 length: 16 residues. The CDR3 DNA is TGTGCCAGCAGCCGCCCGAGGGGGGGAGGGGACACTGAAGCTTTCTTT. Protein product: CASSRPRGGGDTEAFF.

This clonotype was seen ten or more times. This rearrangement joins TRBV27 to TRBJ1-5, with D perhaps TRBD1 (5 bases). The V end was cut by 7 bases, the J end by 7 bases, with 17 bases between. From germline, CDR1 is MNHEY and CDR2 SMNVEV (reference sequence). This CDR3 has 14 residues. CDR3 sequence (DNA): TGTGCCAGCACCTTCGCGCAGGGAGGCCAGCCCCAGCATTTT. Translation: CASTFAQGGQPQHF.

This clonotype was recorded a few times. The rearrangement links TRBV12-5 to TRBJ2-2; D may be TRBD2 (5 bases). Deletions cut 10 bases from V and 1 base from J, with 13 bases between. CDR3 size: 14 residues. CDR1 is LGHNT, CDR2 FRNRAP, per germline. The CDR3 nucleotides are TGTGCTAATGGCACCGCGGGGAACACCGGGGAGCTGTTTTTT. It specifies CANGTAGNTGELFF.

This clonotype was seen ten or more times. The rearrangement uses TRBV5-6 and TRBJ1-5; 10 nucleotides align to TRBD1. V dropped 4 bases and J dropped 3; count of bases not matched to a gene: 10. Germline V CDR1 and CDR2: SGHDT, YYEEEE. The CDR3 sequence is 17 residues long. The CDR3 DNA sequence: TGTGCCAGCAGCGTGACTCGGGACAGGGGAGCCAATCAGCCCCAGCATTTT. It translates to CASSVTRDRGANQPQHF.

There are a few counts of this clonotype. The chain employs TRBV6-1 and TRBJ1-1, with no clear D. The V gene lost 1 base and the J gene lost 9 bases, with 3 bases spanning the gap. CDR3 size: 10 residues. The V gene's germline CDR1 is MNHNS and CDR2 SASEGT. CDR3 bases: TGTGCCAGCAGTGAAGTGAAAGCTTTCTTT. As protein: CASSEVKAFF.

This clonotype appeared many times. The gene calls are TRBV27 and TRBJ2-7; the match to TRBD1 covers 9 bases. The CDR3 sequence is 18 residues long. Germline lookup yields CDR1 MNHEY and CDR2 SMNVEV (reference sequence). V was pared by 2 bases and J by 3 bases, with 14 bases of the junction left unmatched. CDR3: CASSLKWDRVSNIYEQYF. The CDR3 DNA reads TGTGCCAGCAGTTTAAAATGGGACAGGGTTTCCAATATCTACGAGCAGTACTTC.

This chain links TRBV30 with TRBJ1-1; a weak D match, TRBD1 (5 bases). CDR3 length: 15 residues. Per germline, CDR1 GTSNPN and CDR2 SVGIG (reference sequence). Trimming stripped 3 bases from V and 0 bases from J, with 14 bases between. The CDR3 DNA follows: TGTGCCTGGAGGATGTGGGACGGAATGAACACTGAAGCTTTCTTT. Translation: CAWRMWDGMNTEAFF.

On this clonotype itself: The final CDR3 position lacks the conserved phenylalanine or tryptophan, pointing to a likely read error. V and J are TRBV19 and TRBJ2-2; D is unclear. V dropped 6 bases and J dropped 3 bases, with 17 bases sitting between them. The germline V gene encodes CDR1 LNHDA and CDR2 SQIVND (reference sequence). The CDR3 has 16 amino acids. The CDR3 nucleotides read TGTGCCAGTAGGGCAGTAAAGTGGGTATACACCGGGGAGCTGTTTTAT. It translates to CASRAVKWVYTGELFY.

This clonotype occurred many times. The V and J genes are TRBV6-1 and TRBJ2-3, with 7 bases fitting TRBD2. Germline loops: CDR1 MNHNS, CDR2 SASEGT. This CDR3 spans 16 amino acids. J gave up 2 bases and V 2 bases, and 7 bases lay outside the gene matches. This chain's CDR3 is CASSEWGGPYTDTQYF. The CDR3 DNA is TGTGCCAGCAGTGAATGGGGGGGACCTTACACAGATACGCAGTATTTT.

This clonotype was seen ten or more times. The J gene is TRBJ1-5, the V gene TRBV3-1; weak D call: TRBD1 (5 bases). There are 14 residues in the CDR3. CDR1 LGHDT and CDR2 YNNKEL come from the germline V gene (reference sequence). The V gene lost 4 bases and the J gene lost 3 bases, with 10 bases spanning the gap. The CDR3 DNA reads TGTGCCAGCAGCCCAGCAGGGAACAATCAGCCCCAGCATTTT. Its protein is CASSPAGNNQPQHF.

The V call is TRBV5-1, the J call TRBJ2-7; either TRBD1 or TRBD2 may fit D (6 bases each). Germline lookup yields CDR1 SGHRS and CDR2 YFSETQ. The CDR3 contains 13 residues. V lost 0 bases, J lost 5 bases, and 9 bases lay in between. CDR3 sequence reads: CASSLVGGNEQYF. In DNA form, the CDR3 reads TGCGCCAGCAGCTTGGTGGGGGGCAACGAGCAGTACTTC.

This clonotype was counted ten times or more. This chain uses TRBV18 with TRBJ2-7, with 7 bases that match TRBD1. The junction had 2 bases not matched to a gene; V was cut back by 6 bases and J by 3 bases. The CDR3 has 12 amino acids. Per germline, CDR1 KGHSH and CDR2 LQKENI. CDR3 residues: CASSRGNYEQYF. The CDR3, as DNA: TGTGCCAGCTCCAGGGGGAACTACGAGCAGTACTTC. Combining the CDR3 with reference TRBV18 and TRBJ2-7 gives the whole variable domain NAGVMQNPRHLVRRRGQEARLRCSPMKGHSHVYWYRQLPEEGLKFMVYLQKENIIDESGMPKERFSAEFPKEGPSILRIQQVVRGDSAAYFCASSRGNYEQYFGPGTRLTVT.